This entry lists 26 T cell receptor beta chains sequenced from one sample in a study of human T cells and chemical hapten exposure. The library tagged individual cDNA molecules with unique molecular identifiers. A single record per CDR3 protein comes from TCRdb applying MiXCR to the reads. Here the sample spans a few thousand distinct CDR3 sequences, around 41% being singletons. As to treatment: therapeutic diphenylcyclopropenone sensitization with weekly scalp DPC. Sample: whole blood, taken before DPC sensitization or 2, 6, or about 24 weeks after (not recorded which). The receptors originated from an adult with alopecia areata. Some clones in this sample may be carry-over from other donors' samples. This table probably holds off-target reads from a library built for another chain.

The sample holds a few counts of this clonotype. The V gene is TRBV2, the J gene TRBJ2-1; 7 bases agree with TRBD2. The CDR3 is made up of 15 amino acids. J lost 0 bases, V lost 6 bases, and 5 bases had no gene match. In germline, CDR1 is SNHLY, CDR2 FYNNEI. The CDR3: CASRRGGSSYNEQFF. For the CDR3, the DNA is TGTGCCAGCAGGAGGGGCGGGAGCTCCTACAATGAGCAGTTCTTC.

The chain employs TRBV11-2 and TRBJ2-7, with D tentatively TRBD2 (6 bases). Germline V gene sequence: CDR1 SGHAT, CDR2 FQNNGV. The CDR3 consists of 13 residues. V was cut by 5 bases and J by 3 bases, with 11 bases left in between. CDR3 sequence: CASSHMGGYEQYF. The CDR3 DNA follows: TGTGCCAGCAGCCACATGGGGGGCTACGAGCAGTACTTC.

This clonotype was found a few times. The chain employs TRBV12-3 or TRBV12-4 and TRBJ2-6, with unresolved D. The CDR3 length is 13 residues. Trimming removed 3 bases from V and 4 bases from J, with 4 bases in between. CDR3 amino acids: CASSFSGANVLTF. CDR3 bases: TGTGCCAGCAGTTTTTCAGGGGCCAACGTCCTGACTTTC.

The chain employs TRBV2 and TRBJ2-5; 9 bases line up with TRBD2. Germline CDR1 SNHLY, CDR2 FYNNEI. CDR3 length: 12 amino acids. V shed 8 bases and J 4 bases; nucleotides not matched to a gene: 2. The CDR3 DNA reads as TGTGCCAGCCTACTAGCGGGAGAGACCCAGTACTTC. Translating gives CASLLAGETQYF.

The sample holds a few counts of this clonotype. V usage is TRBV10-3 and J usage is TRBJ2-5, with TRBD2 matching 8 bases. Per the germline V gene, CDR1 is ENHRY and CDR2 is SYGVKD. Losses at the gene ends were 3 bases for V and 4 bases for J; bases not matched to a gene: 13. This CDR3 region has 17 residues. This CDR3 reads CAISDSTAAGAGETQYF. The CDR3 bases are TGTGCCATCAGTGATTCGACCGCAGCGGGAGCTGGAGAGACCCAGTACTTC.

This clonotype was counted between two and nine times. The V gene is TRBV29-1, the J gene TRBJ2-6; D call uncertain. CDR1 and CDR2 from the germline V gene are SQVTM and ANQGSEA. The V gene lost 6 bases and the J gene lost 0 bases, with 3 bases spanning the gap. This CDR3 has 12 amino acids. CDR3 bases: TGCAGCGTCTACTCTGGGGCCAACGTCCTGACTTTC. It yields the protein CSVYSGANVLTF. Looking up the rest from reference TRBV29-1 and TRBJ2-6 gives the full variable domain: SAVISQKPSRDICQRGTSLTIQCQVDSQVTMMFWYRQQPGQSLTLIATANQGSEATYESGFVIDKFPISRPNLTFSTLTVSNMSPEDSSIYLCSVYSGANVLTFGAGSRLTVL.

The gene calls are TRBV6-5 and TRBJ2-1; a weak D match, TRBD2 (6 bases). This CDR3 spans 14 amino acids. CDR1 MNHEY and CDR2 SVGAGI come from the germline V gene. CDR3 in amino acids: CCAGPSRSYNEQFF. The CDR3, as DNA: TGTTGCGCGGGACCTTCGCGCTCCTACAATGAGCAGTTCTTC.

The chain links TRBV30 to TRBJ2-7; D tentatively reads TRBD1 or TRBD2 (5 bases each). V was shortened by 1 base and J by 4 bases, with 14 bases between the two germline ends. CDR1 is GTSNPN, CDR2 SVGIG, per germline (reference sequence). This CDR3 has 14 residues. CDR3 bases: TGTGCCTGGAGTGCCCTTTTGGGGGAGTACGAGCAGTACTTC. Residues: CAWSALLGEYEQYF.

V usage is TRBV3-1 and J usage is TRBJ2-1; D call uncertain. The germline V and J ends were trimmed by 2 bases and 0 bases, with 17 bases remaining between them. The germline V gene encodes CDR1 LGHDT and CDR2 YNNKEL (reference sequence). The CDR3 has 18 amino acids. DNA of the CDR3: TGTGCCAGCAGCCAACCCCCCGGCCCGAGGAGCTCCTACAATGAGCAGTTCTTC. Translated, it gives CASSQPPGPRSSYNEQFF.

In its sample, this clonotype was seen a few times. J is TRBJ2-7 and V is TRBV11-2; weak D call: TRBD2 (5 bases). V shed 0 bases and J shed 10 bases, with 22 bases lying between them. Germline CDR1 and CDR2: SGHAT and FQNNGV. The CDR3 has 16 amino acids. This CDR3 is CASSLESPALGGRQYF. CDR3 DNA: TGTGCCAGCAGCTTAGAAAGCCCGGCTCTCGGCGGGCGACAGTACTTC.

The CDR3 sequence: CATSREYGTPGITDTQYF. The CDR3 nucleotides are TGTGCCACCAGCAGAGAATACGGGACACCGGGGATTACAGATACGCAGTATTTT. This chain uses TRBV15 with TRBJ2-3; the D gene is possibly TRBD1 (6 bases). Trimming took 0 bases from V and 3 from J, leaving 19 bases between them. Germline lookup yields CDR1 LNHNV and CDR2 YYDKDF (reference sequence). The CDR3 spans 18 residues.

The V and J genes are TRBV3-1 and TRBJ2-7, with D perhaps TRBD2 (5 bases). This CDR3 contains 17 residues. V lost 5 bases and J 2 bases, leaving 22 bases between the germline ends. The V gene's germline CDR1 is LGHDT and CDR2 YNNKEL (reference sequence). Here the CDR3 reads CASSAKYGDSPTYEQYF. The CDR3 DNA follows: TGTGCCAGCAGCGCCAAATACGGGGATTCCCCCACCTACGAGCAGTACTTC.

This clonotype was observed a handful of times. The chain uses TRBV10-3 and TRBJ2-7, with 8 bases lining up with TRBD1. The CDR3 contains 14 residues. The V segment lost 3 bases and the J segment 3 bases; nucleotides outside the gene matches: 4. Germline lookup yields CDR1 ENHRY and CDR2 SYGVKD. The CDR3 sequence: CAISDDRGDYEQYF. The CDR3 nucleotides are TGTGCCATCAGTGACGACAGGGGAGACTACGAGCAGTACTTC.

This rearrangement joins TRBV28 to TRBJ2-7; 12 bases line up with TRBD2. CDR3 length equals 15 residues. V lost 6 bases and J lost 5; bases outside the gene matches: 8. The V gene's germline CDR1 is MDHEN and CDR2 SYDVKM. This CDR3 reads CASRSLAGGPDEQYF. CDR3 bases: TGTGCCAGCAGATCCCTAGCGGGAGGGCCAGACGAGCAGTACTTC.

This chain links TRBV7-2 with TRBJ2-7, with TRBD1 identical over 9 bases. The CDR3 totals 17 residues. Germline values: CDR1 SGHTA, CDR2 FQGNSA. V lost 2 bases to trimming and J lost 6 bases; unmatched junction nucleotides: 14. CDR3 nucleotide sequence: TGTGCCAGCAGCTTAAGTTCCCTCGGGACAGGGTTCCGCGAGCAGTACTTC. Translation gives CASSLSSLGTGFREQYF.

Only a few counts were recorded for this clonotype. J is TRBJ2-2 and V is TRBV11-2, with D possibly being TRBD1 (5 bases). CDR3 length equals 15 residues. CDR1 SGHAT and CDR2 FQNNGV come from the germline V gene. Deletions cut 3 bases from V and 4 bases from J, with 12 bases between. The CDR3 nucleotides read TGTGCCAGCAGCTTTAAAGGGGCGCGCACCGGGGAGCTGTTTTTT. Its protein product is CASSFKGARTGELFF.

This clonotype came up a few times. This rearrangement joins TRBV20-1 to TRBJ2-3; 11 nucleotides agree with TRBD2. V gave up 6 bases and J gave up 3 bases; unmatched junction bases: 8. The CDR3 runs to 15 residues. The germline V gene encodes CDR1 DFQATT and CDR2 SNEGSKA (reference sequence). The CDR3 region has the DNA TGCAGTGCATATCGGACTAGCGGGCATACAGATACGCAGTATTTT. Encoded protein: CSAYRTSGHTDTQYF.

The CDR3 here is CSASNSDRENTEAFF. The CDR3 region has the DNA TGCAGTGCTAGTAACTCCGACAGGGAAAACACTGAAGCTTTCTTT. This sequence joins TRBV20-1 and TRBJ1-1, with TRBD1 identical over 7 bases. J lost 2 bases, V lost 3 bases, and 9 bases had no gene match. Germline loops: CDR1 DFQATT, CDR2 SNEGSKA (reference sequence). The length of the CDR3 is 15 residues.

The chain combines TRBV20-1 with TRBJ2-7; TRBD1 matches 7 bases. CDR1 and CDR2 (germline): DFQATT, SNEGSKA (reference sequence). Trimming took 3 bases from V and 0 from J; bases not matched to a gene: 11. The CDR3 loop spans 16 amino acids. The CDR3, as DNA: TGCAGTGCTAGGGGGCGTGGGGGACAGACCTCCTACGAGCAGTACTTC. Translation: CSARGRGGQTSYEQYF.

This clonotype was detected only a few times. The rearrangement links TRBV6-6 to TRBJ2-2; D is uncertain. V was trimmed by 2 bases and J by 3 bases, leaving 10 bases between them. CDR1 is MNHNY, CDR2 SVGAGI, per germline (reference sequence). This CDR3 contains 15 residues. The CDR3 coding sequence is TGTGCCAGCAGTTACGGGCTATCTTACACCGGGGAGCTGTTTTTT. Protein sequence: CASSYGLSYTGELFF.

The chain recombines TRBV4-3 with TRBJ2-3; D is unclear. CDR3 length: 14 amino acids. Germline V gives CDR1 LGHNA, CDR2 YSLEER. The V end was cut by 0 bases, the J end by 10 bases, with 14 bases between. The CDR3 region is CASSQDPDGDAQYF. The CDR3 DNA reads as TGCGCCAGCAGCCAAGATCCAGACGGAGACGCGCAGTATTTT.

This clonotype was seen only once. The J gene is TRBJ2-3, the V gene TRBV6-2 or TRBV6-3; 9 nucleotides align to TRBD1. Losses at the gene ends were 10 bases for V and 3 bases for J; bases not matched to a gene: 5. The CDR3 totals 13 residues. Germline V lookup: CDR1 MNHEY, CDR2 SVGEGT. The chain's CDR3 is CATDRGGTDTQYF. In DNA, the CDR3 is TGTGCCACGGACAGGGGTGGAACAGATACGCAGTATTTT.

The V call is TRBV5-8, the J call TRBJ2-3; 11 nucleotides align to TRBD2. The CDR3 runs to 15 residues. The germline V gene has CDR1 SGHTS and CDR2 YDEGEE. Trimming removed 3 bases from V and 8 bases from J; junction bases left unmatched: 8. CDR3 amino acids: CASSSGLAGGSTQYF. The CDR3 bases are TGTGCCAGCAGCTCCGGGCTAGCGGGAGGCTCTACGCAGTATTTT.

A word on this clonotype: One end of the junction is discordant with germline, which a read error may explain. The genes are TRBV2 and TRBJ1-5; D ambiguous. This CDR3 comprises 15 residues. Per germline, CDR1 SNHLY and CDR2 FYNNEI. The CDR3 nucleotides are TGTGCCAGCATTCATAGCTCCCCTAGCAATCAGCCACAGCATTTT. It translates to CASIHSSPSNQPQHF.

This chain joins TRBV29-1 and TRBJ1-1, with 11 bases that match TRBD1. From germline, CDR1 is SQVTM and CDR2 ANQGSEA. The J segment lost 3 bases and the V segment lost 4 bases, leaving 4 bases of the junction unmatched. This CDR3 region has 14 residues. CDR3 DNA sequence: TGCAGCGTTGGGACAGGGGGCGGGGACACTGAAGCTTTCTTT. Its protein is CSVGTGGGDTEAFF.

The V gene is TRBV7-9, the J gene TRBJ2-3; D ambiguous. The CDR3 extends over 14 amino acids. Germline values: CDR1 SEHNR, CDR2 FQNEAQ (reference sequence). Trimming took 3 bases from V and 2 from J, leaving 9 bases between them. CDR3 DNA: TGTGCCAGCAGCTTTAAGGAACCCACAGATACGCAGTATTTT. Its translation: CASSFKEPTDTQYF.